What follows are 4 T cell receptor beta chains derived from one specimen sequenced in a study of blood T cell repertoires in COVID-19. Repertoires were generated with immunoSEQ multiplex PCR, while TCRdb's copy carries only in-frame clones and drops some. The sample carries over 85,000 clones, around nine tenths recorded once. Sequenced sample: peripheral blood. The receptor source for this set is a woman between 45 and 60 years old with acute or convalescent COVID-19.

This chain links TRBV2 with TRBJ2-2; the match to TRBD1 covers 7 bases. Germline V CDR1 and CDR2: SNHLY, FYNNEI. V gave up 7 bases and J gave up 6 bases; unmatched junction bases: 8. This CDR3 has 14 residues. CDR3: CASTRQGTPGELFF. In DNA form, the CDR3 reads TGTGCCAGCACCAGACAGGGAACGCCCGGGGAGCTGTTTTTT.

The chain has TRBV28 and TRBJ1-4; a possible D gene is TRBD1 (5 bases). V was pared by 4 bases and J by 4 bases, with 13 bases between. The CDR3 length is 15 residues. Germline loops: CDR1 MDHEN, CDR2 SYDVKM. The CDR3 sequence: CASSSLDGGNEKLFF. CDR3 sequence (DNA): TGTGCCAGCAGTTCCCTGGACGGGGGTAATGAAAAACTGTTTTTT.

The chain employs TRBV7-9 and TRBJ2-1, with TRBD2 matching over 10 bases. The CDR3 has 13 amino acids. Per the germline V gene, CDR1 is SEHNR and CDR2 is FQNEAQ (reference sequence). Trimming at V came to 10 bases and at J to 6 bases, leaving 6 bases not matched to a gene. The CDR3 loop is CATLAGEGNEQFF. DNA of the CDR3: TGTGCCACCCTAGCGGGAGAGGGCAATGAGCAGTTCTTC.

This chain uses TRBV6-2 or TRBV6-3 with TRBJ2-2; 9 bases align to TRBD2. This CDR3 comprises 14 residues. Germline V CDR1 and CDR2: MNHEY, SVGEGT. Trimming took 2 bases from V and 5 from J; bases not matched to a gene: 0. The CDR3 spells CASSYTSGTGELFF. The DNA of the CDR3 is TGTGCCAGCAGTTACACTAGCGGGACCGGGGAGCTGTTTTTT.